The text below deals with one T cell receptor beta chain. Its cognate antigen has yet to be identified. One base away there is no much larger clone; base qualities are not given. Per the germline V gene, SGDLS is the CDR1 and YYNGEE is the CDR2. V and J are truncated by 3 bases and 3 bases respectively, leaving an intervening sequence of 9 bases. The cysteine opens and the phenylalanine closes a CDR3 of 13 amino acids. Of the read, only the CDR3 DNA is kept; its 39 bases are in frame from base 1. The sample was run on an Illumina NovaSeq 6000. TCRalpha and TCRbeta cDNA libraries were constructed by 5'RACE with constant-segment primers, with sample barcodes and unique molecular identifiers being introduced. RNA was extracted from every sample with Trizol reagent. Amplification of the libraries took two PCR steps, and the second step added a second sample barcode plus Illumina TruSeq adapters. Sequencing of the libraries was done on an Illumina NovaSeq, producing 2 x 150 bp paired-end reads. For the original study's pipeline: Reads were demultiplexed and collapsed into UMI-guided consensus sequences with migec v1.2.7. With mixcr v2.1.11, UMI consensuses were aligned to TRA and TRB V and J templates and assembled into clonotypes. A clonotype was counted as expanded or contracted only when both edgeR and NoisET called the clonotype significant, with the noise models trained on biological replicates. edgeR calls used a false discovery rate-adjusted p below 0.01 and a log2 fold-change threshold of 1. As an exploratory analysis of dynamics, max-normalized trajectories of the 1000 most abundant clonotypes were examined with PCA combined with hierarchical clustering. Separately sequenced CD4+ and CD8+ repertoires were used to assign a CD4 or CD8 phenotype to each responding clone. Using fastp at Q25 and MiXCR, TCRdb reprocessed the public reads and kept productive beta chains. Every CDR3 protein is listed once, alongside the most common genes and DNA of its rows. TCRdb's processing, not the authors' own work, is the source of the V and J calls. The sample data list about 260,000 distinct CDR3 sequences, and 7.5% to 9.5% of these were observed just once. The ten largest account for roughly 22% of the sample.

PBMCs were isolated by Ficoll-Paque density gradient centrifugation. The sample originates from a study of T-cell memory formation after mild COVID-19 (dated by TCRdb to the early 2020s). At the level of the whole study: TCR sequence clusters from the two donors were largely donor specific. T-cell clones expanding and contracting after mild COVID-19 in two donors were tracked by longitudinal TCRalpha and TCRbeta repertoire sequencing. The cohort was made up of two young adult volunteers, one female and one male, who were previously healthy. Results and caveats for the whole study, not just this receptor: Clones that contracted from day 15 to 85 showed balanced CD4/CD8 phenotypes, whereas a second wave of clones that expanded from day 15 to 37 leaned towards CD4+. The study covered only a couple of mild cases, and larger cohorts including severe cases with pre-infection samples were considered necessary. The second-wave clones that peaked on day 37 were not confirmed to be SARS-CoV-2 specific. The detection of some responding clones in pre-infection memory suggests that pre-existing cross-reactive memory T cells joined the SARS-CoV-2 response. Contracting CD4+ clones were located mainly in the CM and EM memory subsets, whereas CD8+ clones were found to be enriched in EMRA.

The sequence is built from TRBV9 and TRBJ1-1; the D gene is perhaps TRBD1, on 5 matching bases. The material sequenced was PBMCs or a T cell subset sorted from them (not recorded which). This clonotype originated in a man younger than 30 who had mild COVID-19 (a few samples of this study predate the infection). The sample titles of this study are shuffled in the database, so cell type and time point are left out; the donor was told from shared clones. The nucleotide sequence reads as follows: TGTGCCAGCAGCGATCAGGGTCACACTGAAGCTTTCTTT. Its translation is CASSDQGHTEAFF.